A single sample is the source of the 25 T cell receptor beta chains below, sequenced in a study of blood T cell repertoires in COVID-19. Only in-frame clones appear in the TCRdb table, and some are missing; sequencing was by immunoSEQ multiplex PCR. In the table there are under 75,000 clones, roughly 80% of which are singletons. The sample taken for sequencing was peripheral blood. The receptor set was obtained from a man in his sixties with acute or convalescent COVID-19.

This chain connects TRBV5-1 to TRBJ2-7, with TRBD1 identical over 9 bases. V shed 4 bases and J 5 bases; nucleotides not matched to a gene: 7. From germline, CDR1 is SGHRS and CDR2 YFSETQ. The CDR3 extends over 14 amino acids. This CDR3 reads CASSPRTGEHEQYF. The CDR3 DNA reads TGCGCCAGCAGCCCCAGGACAGGGGAACACGAGCAGTACTTC. Drawing the rest from reference TRBV5-1 and TRBJ2-7, the complete variable domain is KAGVTQTPRYLIKTRGQQVTLSCSPISGHRSVSWYQQTPGQGLQFLFEYFSETQRNKGNFPGRFSGRQFSNSRSEMNVSTLELGDSALYLCASSPRTGEHEQYFGPGTRLTVT.

V usage is TRBV6-5 and J usage is TRBJ2-7, with TRBD1 matching over 8 bases. This CDR3 is 13 amino acids long. The J segment lost 2 bases and the V segment lost 6 bases, leaving 3 bases of the junction unmatched. CDR1 and CDR2 from the germline V gene are MNHEY and SVGAGI. CDR3 loop: CASRVGQAYEQYF. The CDR3 nucleotides are TGTGCCAGCAGAGTGGGACAGGCCTACGAGCAGTACTTC.

This clone showed up many times. As DNA, the CDR3 is TGTGCCAGCATCGCCGGGACAGGGGACACTGAAGCTTTCTTT. Its protein product is CASIAGTGDTEAFF. The rearrangement joins TRBV2 to TRBJ1-1, with 10 positions matching TRBD1. V dropped 7 bases and J dropped 3; count of bases not matched to a gene: 5. The germline gives CDR1 SNHLY, CDR2 FYNNEI. This CDR3 region has 14 residues.

This clone is a singleton in its sample. The CDR3 nucleotides are TGCGCCAGCAGCCTATCACGGGGGGCGGGCTCGCAGTATTTT. Translated: CASSLSRGAGSQYF. The chain combines TRBV5-1 with TRBJ2-3; D perhaps matches TRBD2 (7 bases). The CDR3 extends over 14 amino acids. Trimming took 4 bases from V and 10 from J, leaving 19 bases between them. The V gene's germline CDR1 is SGHRS and CDR2 YFSETQ.

The rearrangement links TRBV20-1 to TRBJ2-7; 10 positions match TRBD2. Germline loops: CDR1 DFQATT, CDR2 SNEGSKA (reference sequence). The V segment lost 8 bases and the J segment 4 bases; nucleotides outside the gene matches: 2. This CDR3 is 11 amino acids long. CDR3 loop: CSILAGYEQYF. The DNA for the CDR3 is TGCAGTATACTAGCGGGATACGAGCAGTACTTC.

CDR3 in DNA: TGCGCCAGCAGCTACGGCCTAGCGGGGGGGCCCTACGAGCAGTACGTC. Amino acid sequence: CASSYGLAGGPYEQYV. V is TRBV5-1 and J is TRBJ2-7; TRBD2 aligns across 12 bases. Germline lookup yields CDR1 SGHRS and CDR2 YFSETQ. There are 16 residues in the CDR3. Trimming cost V 3 bases and J 2 bases; bases outside gene matches: 6.

The chain joins TRBV4-1 to TRBJ1-3; D is undetermined. The CDR3 has 16 amino acids. V was cut by 0 bases and J by 3 bases, with 12 bases left in between. Germline assignment: CDR1 MGHRA and CDR2 YSYEKL. This CDR3 reads CASSQDSGFLGNTIYF. The CDR3 bases are TGCGCCAGCAGCCAAGATTCGGGATTTCTTGGAAACACCATATATTTT.

Concerning this clone: The identical CDR3 is also encoded by other nucleotide sequences in the sample. The chain links TRBV13 to TRBJ2-5; 12 bases agree with TRBD2. The germline gives CDR1 PRHDT, CDR2 FYEKMQ (reference sequence). This CDR3 is built from 16 residues. Trimming removed 0 bases from V and 2 bases from J; junction bases left unmatched: 1. CDR3 nucleotides: TGTGCCAGCAGCTTAGGACTAGCGGGGGGACAAGAGACCCAGTACTTC. Its translation is CASSLGLAGGQETQYF.

The J gene is TRBJ2-7, the V gene TRBV2; D call uncertain. The V gene's germline CDR1 is SNHLY and CDR2 FYNNEI. CDR3 length equals 11 residues. V lost 4 bases, J lost 9 bases, and 10 bases lay in between. CDR3 amino acids: CASSVRYVQYV. CDR3 nucleotides: TGTGCCAGCAGTGTACGGTATGTGCAGTACGTC.

In regard to this clone: Its ends do not fully match the called genes, so a read error is possible. The V and J genes are TRBV7-2 and TRBJ2-1, with D hard to call. The CDR3 has 11 amino acids. CDR1 SGHTA and CDR2 FQGNSA come from the germline V gene. Here the CDR3 reads CANSIRDEQFF. The CDR3 DNA reads as TGTGCCAACAGCATCCGTGATGAGCAGTTCTTC.

The J gene is TRBJ1-4, the V gene TRBV6-5, with 7 bases lining up with TRBD1. The CDR3 totals 15 residues. The V segment lost 5 bases and the J segment 3 bases; nucleotides outside the gene matches: 6. The germline CDR1 and CDR2 sequences are MNHEY and SVGAGI. CDR3: CASSQNRGSNEKLFF. Written as DNA, the CDR3 is TGTGCCAGCAGTCAAAACAGGGGATCTAATGAAAAACTGTTTTTT.

The rearrangement links TRBV19 to TRBJ1-1; 8 nucleotides match TRBD1. Germline CDR1 LNHDA, CDR2 SQIVND (reference sequence). There are 14 residues in the CDR3. J gave up 1 base and V 9 bases, and 7 bases lay outside the gene matches. The CDR3 nucleotides read TGTGCCAGCTCGAGGACAGGGCCGAACACTGAAGCTTTCTTT. It yields the protein CASSRTGPNTEAFF.

The chain links TRBV5-1 to TRBJ2-2; TRBD1 matches 9 bases. The CDR3 runs to 15 residues. Per the germline V gene, CDR1 is SGHRS and CDR2 is YFSETQ. V lost 3 bases to trimming and J lost 6 bases; unmatched junction nucleotides: 6. The CDR3 DNA follows: TGCGCCAGCAGCTCGGCACAGGGGGCGTCCGGGGAGCTGTTTTTT. It encodes CASSSAQGASGELFF.

This clone has only one observation. The chain recombines TRBV5-5 with TRBJ1-1; D may be TRBD1 (6 bases). Trimming removed 4 bases at V and 7 bases at J, with 8 bases between. This CDR3 is built from 11 residues. The V gene's germline CDR1 is SGHKS and CDR2 YYEKEE (reference sequence). This CDR3 is CASSQGFEAFF. The CDR3 region has the DNA TGTGCCAGCAGCCAGGGGTTTGAAGCTTTCTTT.

This chain uses TRBV5-4 with TRBJ2-2, with 11 bases that match TRBD2. V gave up 0 bases and J gave up 6 bases; unmatched junction bases: 1. This CDR3 comprises 15 residues. Germline CDR1 SGHNT, CDR2 YYREEE (reference sequence). CDR3 loop: CASSLGSGGAGELFF. The CDR3 DNA reads TGTGCCAGCAGCTTGGGTAGCGGGGGGGCCGGGGAGCTGTTTTTT.

This clone appeared a single time. The rearrangement uses TRBV28 and TRBJ2-1, with D perhaps TRBD2 (5 bases). This CDR3 region has 12 residues. CDR1 is MDHEN, CDR2 SYDVKM, per germline. V was shortened by 2 bases and J by 10 bases, with 9 bases between the two germline ends. CDR3 in amino acids: CASSLIEGEQFF. CDR3 DNA: TGTGCCAGCAGTTTAATCGAGGGCGAGCAGTTCTTC.

V gene TRBV20-1 combines with J gene TRBJ1-2; the D is unclear. V was pared by 3 bases and J by 4 bases, with 12 bases between. Germline CDR1 is DFQATT and CDR2 is SNEGSKA (reference sequence). The CDR3 extends over 13 amino acids. The DNA for the CDR3 is TGCAGTGCTAGTCAGGCCGCAATCTATGGCTACACCTTC. Its protein is CSASQAAIYGYTF.

This chain uses TRBV5-1 with TRBJ1-3, with 8 nucleotides matching TRBD1. The V gene's germline CDR1 is SGHRS and CDR2 YFSETQ. After removal of 2 bases from V and 4 bases from J, the junction contained 14 bases not matched to a gene. There are 18 residues in the CDR3. CDR3: CASSLAAGGAEGGNTIYF. The CDR3 DNA follows: TGCGCCAGCAGCTTAGCGGCAGGGGGCGCGGAAGGCGGAAACACCATATATTTT.

This chain uses TRBV25-1 with TRBJ2-1; TRBD2 matches at 7 bases. This CDR3 spans 16 amino acids. J lost 1 base, V lost 4 bases, and 7 bases had no gene match. Looked up from germline, CDR1 is MGHDK and CDR2 is SYGVNS. The CDR3 is CASSGGLAASYNEQFF. DNA for the CDR3: TGTGCCAGCAGTGGGGGTCTAGCGGCTTCCTACAATGAGCAGTTCTTC.

The V and J genes are TRBV6-5 and TRBJ2-1; D perhaps matches TRBD2 (6 bases). Germline CDR1 reads MNHEY; CDR2 reads SVGAGI. There are 13 residues in the CDR3. Between the trimmed V and J ends, which lost 8 bases and 6 bases, there was a span of 14 bases. The DNA of the CDR3 is TGTGCCAGCGGAGGGTCCCGGACCAATGAGCAGTTCTTC. It is translated as CASGGSRTNEQFF.

This clone came up a few times. The chain is built from TRBV3-1 (or the pseudogene TRBV3-2) and TRBJ2-1; tentatively, D is TRBD2 (5 bases). CDR1 is LGHDT, CDR2 YNNKEL, per germline (reference sequence). This CDR3 has 14 amino acids. The V and J ends lost 6 bases and 5 bases respectively, with 14 bases between them. This chain's CDR3 is CASSQNGVNNEQFF. The CDR3 nucleotides read TGTGCCAGCAGTCAGAACGGGGTAAACAATGAGCAGTTCTTC.

The rearrangement joins TRBV11-3 to TRBJ2-2, with a possible D match to TRBD2 (6 bases). CDR3 length equals 15 residues. Germline values: CDR1 SGHNT, CDR2 YENEEA. V lost 2 bases to trimming and J lost 7 bases, with 14 bases between them. This CDR3 is CASSLIGSYGGELFF. The CDR3 nucleotides read TGTGCCAGCAGCTTAATCGGGAGTTATGGCGGGGAGCTGTTTTTT.

This clone was seen only a few times. This rearrangement joins TRBV29-1 to TRBJ1-2; 9 positions match TRBD1. J gave up 7 bases and V 6 bases, and 3 bases lay outside the gene matches. The CDR3 length is 11 residues. CDR1 and CDR2 from the germline V gene are SQVTM and ANQGSEA. Here the CDR3 DNA reads TGCAGCGTGCGGGACAGGGTTGGCTACACCTTC. Amino acid sequence: CSVRDRVGYTF. The variable domain in full, completed from reference TRBV29-1 and TRBJ1-2, reads SAVISQKPSRDICQRGTSLTIQCQVDSQVTMMFWYRQQPGQSLTLIATANQGSEATYESGFVIDKFPISRPNLTFSTLTVSNMSPEDSSIYLCSVRDRVGYTFGSGTRLTVV.

This chain uses TRBV18 with TRBJ2-5, with 7 bases fitting TRBD2. The CDR3 consists of 14 residues. Unmatched junction bases numbered 5, after V lost 5 bases and J lost 2 bases. Looked up from germline, CDR1 is KGHSH and CDR2 is LQKENI. The CDR3 coding sequence is TGTGCCAGCTCATCACTAGCGTCGCAAGAGACCCAGTACTTC. The encoded protein is CASSSLASQETQYF.

The chain uses TRBV6-5 and TRBJ2-2; 7 bases map to TRBD2. The CDR3 runs to 15 residues. Germline values: CDR1 MNHEY, CDR2 SVGAGI. After removal of 7 bases from V and 3 bases from J, the junction contained 8 bases not matched to a gene. CDR3 sequence reads: CASTWGGPDTGELFF. CDR3 in DNA: TGTGCCAGCACTTGGGGAGGGCCGGACACCGGGGAGCTGTTTTTT.